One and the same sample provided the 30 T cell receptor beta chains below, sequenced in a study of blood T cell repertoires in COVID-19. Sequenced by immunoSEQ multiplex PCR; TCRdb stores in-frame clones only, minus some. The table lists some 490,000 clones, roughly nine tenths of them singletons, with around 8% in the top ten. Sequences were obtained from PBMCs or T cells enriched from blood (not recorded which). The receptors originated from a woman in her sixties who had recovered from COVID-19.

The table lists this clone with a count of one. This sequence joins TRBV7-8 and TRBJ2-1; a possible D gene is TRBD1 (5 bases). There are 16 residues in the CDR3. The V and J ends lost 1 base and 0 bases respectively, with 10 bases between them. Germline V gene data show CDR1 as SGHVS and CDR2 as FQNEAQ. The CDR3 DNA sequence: TGTGCCAGCAGCTTAGGACAGCTTAGCTCCTACAATGAGCAGTTCTTC. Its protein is CASSLGQLSSYNEQFF.

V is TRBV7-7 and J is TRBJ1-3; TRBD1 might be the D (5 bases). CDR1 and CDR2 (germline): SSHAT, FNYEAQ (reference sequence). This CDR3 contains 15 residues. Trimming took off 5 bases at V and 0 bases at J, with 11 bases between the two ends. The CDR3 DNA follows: TGTGCCAGCAGCCCGGACATCTACTCTGGAAACACCATATATTTT. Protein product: CASSPDIYSGNTIYF.

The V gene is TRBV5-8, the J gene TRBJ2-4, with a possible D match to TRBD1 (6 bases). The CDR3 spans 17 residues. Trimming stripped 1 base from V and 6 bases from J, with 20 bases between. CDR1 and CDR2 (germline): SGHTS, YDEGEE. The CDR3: CASSLSSGTSRGNIQYF. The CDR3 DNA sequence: TGTGCCAGCAGCTTGTCCTCTGGGACATCGAGAGGAAACATTCAGTACTTC.

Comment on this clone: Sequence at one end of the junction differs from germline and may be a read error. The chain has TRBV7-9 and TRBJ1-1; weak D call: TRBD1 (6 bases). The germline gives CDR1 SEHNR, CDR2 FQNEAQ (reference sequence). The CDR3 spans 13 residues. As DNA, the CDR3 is TGTGCCAGCAGCCCCCAGGGGAACGCTGAAGCTTTCTTT. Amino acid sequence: CASSPQGNAEAFF.

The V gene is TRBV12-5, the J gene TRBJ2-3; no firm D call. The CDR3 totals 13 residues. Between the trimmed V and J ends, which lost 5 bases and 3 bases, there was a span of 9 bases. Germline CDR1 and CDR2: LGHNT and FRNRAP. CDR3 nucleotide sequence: TGTGCTAGTGGTAAAACAGAGACAGATACGCAGTATTTT. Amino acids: CASGKTETDTQYF.

The CDR3 nucleotides read TGCGCCAGCAACAGGTGGCCTTTGGAAAAACTGTTTTTT. This encodes CASNRWPLEKLFF. The chain joins TRBV5-1 to TRBJ1-4; the D gene is possibly TRBD1 (5 bases). The CDR3 has 13 residues. CDR1 is SGHRS, CDR2 YFSETQ, per germline. Trimming removed 6 bases from V and 8 bases from J, with 14 bases in between.

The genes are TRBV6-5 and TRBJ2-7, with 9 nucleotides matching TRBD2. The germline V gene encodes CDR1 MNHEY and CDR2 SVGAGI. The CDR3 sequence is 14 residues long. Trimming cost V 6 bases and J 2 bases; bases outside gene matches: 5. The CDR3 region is CASSLSGGTYEQYF. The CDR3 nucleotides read TGTGCCAGCAGCCTTAGCGGGGGCACCTACGAGCAGTACTTC.

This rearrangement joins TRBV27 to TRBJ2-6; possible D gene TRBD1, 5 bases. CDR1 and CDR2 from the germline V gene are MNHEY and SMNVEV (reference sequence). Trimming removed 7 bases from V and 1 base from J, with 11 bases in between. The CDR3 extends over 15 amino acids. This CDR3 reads CASTIGQSGANVLTF. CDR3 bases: TGTGCCAGCACCATCGGACAATCTGGGGCCAACGTCCTGACTTTC.

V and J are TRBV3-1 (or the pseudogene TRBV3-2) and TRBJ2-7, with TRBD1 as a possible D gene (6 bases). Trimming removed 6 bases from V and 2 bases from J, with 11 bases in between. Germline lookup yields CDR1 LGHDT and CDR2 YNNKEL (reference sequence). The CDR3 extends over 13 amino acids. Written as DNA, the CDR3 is TGTGCCAGCAGTCTACAGGGACCCTACGAGCAGTACTTC. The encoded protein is CASSLQGPYEQYF.

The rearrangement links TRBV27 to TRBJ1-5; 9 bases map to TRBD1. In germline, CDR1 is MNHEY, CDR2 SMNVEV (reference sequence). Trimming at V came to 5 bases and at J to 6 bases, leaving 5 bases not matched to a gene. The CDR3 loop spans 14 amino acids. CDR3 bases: TGTGCCAGCAGTCCCCGACAGGGGGTTCAGCCCCAGCATTTT. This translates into CASSPRQGVQPQHF.

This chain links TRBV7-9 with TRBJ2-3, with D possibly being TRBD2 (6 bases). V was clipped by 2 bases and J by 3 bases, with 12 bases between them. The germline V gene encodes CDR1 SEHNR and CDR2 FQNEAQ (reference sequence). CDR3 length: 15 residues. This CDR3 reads CASSLIGEETDTQYF. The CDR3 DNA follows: TGTGCCAGCAGCTTAATCGGGGAGGAGACAGATACGCAGTATTTT.

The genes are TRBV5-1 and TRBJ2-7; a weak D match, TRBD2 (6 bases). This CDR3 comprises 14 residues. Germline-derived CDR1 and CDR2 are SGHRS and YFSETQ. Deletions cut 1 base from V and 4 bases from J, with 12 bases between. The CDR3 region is CASSLNGGRYEQYF. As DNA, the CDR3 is TGCGCCAGCAGCTTGAACGGGGGACGGTACGAGCAGTACTTC.

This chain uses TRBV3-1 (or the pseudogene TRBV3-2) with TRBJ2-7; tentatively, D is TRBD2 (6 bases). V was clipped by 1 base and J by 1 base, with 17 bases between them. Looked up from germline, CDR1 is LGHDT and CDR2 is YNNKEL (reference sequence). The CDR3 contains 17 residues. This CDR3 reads CASSQAVGGVQSYEQYF. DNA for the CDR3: TGTGCCAGCAGCCAAGCCGTCGGCGGGGTACAATCCTACGAGCAGTACTTC.

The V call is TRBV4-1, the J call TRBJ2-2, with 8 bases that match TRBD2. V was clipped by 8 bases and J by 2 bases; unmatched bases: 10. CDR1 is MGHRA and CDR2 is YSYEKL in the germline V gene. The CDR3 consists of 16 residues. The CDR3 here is CASGMGGGINTGELFF. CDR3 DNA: TGCGCCAGCGGGATGGGCGGGGGGATTAACACCGGGGAGCTGTTTTTT.

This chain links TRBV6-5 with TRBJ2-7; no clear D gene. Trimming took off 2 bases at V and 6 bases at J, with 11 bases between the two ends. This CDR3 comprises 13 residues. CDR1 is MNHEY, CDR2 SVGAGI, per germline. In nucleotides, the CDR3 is TGTGCCAGCAGTTACCCGAACAGTGGCGAGCAGTACTTC. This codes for CASSYPNSGEQYF.

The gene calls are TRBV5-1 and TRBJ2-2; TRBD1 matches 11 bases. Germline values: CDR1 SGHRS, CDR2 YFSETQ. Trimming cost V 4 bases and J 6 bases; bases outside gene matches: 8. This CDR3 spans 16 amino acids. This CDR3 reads CASSPDRGQGAGELFF. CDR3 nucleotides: TGCGCCAGCAGCCCGGACAGGGGGCAGGGCGCCGGGGAGCTGTTTTTT.

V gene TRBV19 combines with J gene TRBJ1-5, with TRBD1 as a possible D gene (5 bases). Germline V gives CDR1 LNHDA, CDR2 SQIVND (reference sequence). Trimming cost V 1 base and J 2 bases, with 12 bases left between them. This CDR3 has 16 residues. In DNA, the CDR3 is TGTGCCAGTAGTATAGTTGCCAGGGAGGGCAATCAGCCCCAGCATTTT. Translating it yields CASSIVAREGNQPQHF.

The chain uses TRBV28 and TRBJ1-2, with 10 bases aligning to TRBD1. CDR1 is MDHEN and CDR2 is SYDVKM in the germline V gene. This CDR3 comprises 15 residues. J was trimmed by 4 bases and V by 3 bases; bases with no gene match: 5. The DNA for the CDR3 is TGTGCCAGCAGTTTCGGGACAGGGGATATCTATGGCTACACCTTC. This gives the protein CASSFGTGDIYGYTF.

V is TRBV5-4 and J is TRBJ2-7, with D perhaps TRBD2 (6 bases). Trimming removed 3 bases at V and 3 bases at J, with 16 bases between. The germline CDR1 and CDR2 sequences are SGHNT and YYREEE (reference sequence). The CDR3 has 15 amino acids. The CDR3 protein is CASSSRAGLSYEQYF. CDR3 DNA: TGTGCCAGCAGCTCCCGGGCGGGATTGAGCTACGAGCAGTACTTC.

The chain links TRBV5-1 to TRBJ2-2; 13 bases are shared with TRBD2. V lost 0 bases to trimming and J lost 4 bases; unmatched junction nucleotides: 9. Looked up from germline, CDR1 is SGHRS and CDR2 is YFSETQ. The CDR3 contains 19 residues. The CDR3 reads CASSLGGLAGAFTTGELFF. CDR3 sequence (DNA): TGCGCCAGCAGCTTGGGAGGACTAGCGGGGGCCTTTACCACCGGGGAGCTGTTTTTT.

The CDR3 coding sequence is TGTGCTAGTGGTTTCAACGGGGGTAGCACAGATACGCAGTATTTT. This encodes CASGFNGGSTDTQYF. The chain couples TRBV12-5 to TRBJ2-3; D may be TRBD2 (6 bases). The V end was cut by 3 bases, the J end by 0 bases, with 10 bases between. The length of the CDR3 is 15 residues. Germline values: CDR1 LGHNT, CDR2 FRNRAP. Variable domain in full (rest from reference TRBV12-5 and TRBJ2-3): DARVTQTPRHKVTEMGQEVTMRCQPILGHNTVFWYRQTMMQGLELLAYFRNRAPLDDSGMPKDRFSAEMPDATLATLKIQPSEPRDSAVYFCASGFNGGSTDTQYFGPGTRLTVL.

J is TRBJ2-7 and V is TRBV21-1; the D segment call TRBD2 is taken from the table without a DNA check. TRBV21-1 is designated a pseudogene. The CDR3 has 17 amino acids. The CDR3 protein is CASSGLAGPTGCLEQYF. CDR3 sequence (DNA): TGTGCCAGCAGCGGACTAGCGGGGCCGACTGGGTGTTTGGAGCAGTACTTC.

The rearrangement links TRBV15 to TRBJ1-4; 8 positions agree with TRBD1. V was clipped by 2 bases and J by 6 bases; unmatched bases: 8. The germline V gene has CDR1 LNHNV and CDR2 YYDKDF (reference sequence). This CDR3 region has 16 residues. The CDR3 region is CATSRLQGVTDEKLFF. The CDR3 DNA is TGTGCCACCAGCAGATTACAGGGGGTGACCGATGAAAAACTGTTTTTT.

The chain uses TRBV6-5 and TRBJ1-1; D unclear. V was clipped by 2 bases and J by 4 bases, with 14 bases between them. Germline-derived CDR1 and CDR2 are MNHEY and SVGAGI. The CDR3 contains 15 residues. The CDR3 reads CASSYNRGISTEAFF. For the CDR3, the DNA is TGTGCCAGCAGTTACAATCGGGGAATTAGCACTGAAGCTTTCTTT.

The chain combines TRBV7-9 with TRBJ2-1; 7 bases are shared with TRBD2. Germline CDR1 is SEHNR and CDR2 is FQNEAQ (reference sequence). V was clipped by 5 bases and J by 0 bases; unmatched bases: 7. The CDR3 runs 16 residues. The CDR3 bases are TGTGCCAGCAGCCCACAAAGCGGGGCCTCCTACAATGAGCAGTTCTTC. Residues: CASSPQSGASYNEQFF.

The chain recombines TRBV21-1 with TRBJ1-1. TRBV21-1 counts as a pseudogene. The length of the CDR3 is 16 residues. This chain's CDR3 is CASSKLRLGMNTEAFF. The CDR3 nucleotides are TGTGCCAGCAGCAAACTTCGACTCGGGATGAACACTGAAGCTTTCTTT.

DNA for the CDR3: TGCAGCGTCGAAAGCGGGGGGGCCTACAATGAGCAGTTCTTC. Its protein is CSVESGGAYNEQFF. The chain combines TRBV29-1 with TRBJ2-1; 10 bases align to TRBD2. Per the germline V gene, CDR1 is SQVTM and CDR2 is ANQGSEA. The CDR3 runs to 14 residues. V lost 6 bases and J lost 2; bases outside the gene matches: 4.

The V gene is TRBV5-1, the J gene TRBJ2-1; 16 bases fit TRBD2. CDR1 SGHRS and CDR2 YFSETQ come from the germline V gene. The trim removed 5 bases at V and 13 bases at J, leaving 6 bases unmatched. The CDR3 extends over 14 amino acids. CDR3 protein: CASRGLAGGPAQFF. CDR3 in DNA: TGCGCCAGCAGGGGACTAGCGGGGGGGCCTGCCCAGTTCTTC.

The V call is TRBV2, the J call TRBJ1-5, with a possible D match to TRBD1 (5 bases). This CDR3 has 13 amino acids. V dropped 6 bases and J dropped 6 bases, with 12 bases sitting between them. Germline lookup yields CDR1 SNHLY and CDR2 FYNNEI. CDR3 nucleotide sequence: TGTGCCAGCAGGGGGCGCGGAGCTCAGCCCCAGCATTTT. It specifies CASRGRGAQPQHF.

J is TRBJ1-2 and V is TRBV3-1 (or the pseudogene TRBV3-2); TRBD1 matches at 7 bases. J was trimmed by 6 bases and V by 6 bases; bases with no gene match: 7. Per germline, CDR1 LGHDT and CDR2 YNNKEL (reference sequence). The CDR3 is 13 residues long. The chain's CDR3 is CASRRGGTDGYTF. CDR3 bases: TGTGCCAGCAGAAGAGGGGGCACAGATGGCTACACCTTC.